Shown below are 20 T cell receptor beta chains from a single sample sequenced in a study of early T cells in non-severe SARS-CoV-2 infection. A single record per CDR3 protein comes from TCRdb applying MiXCR to the 5' RACE reads. The sample includes over 70,000 distinct CDR3 sequences, approximately 15% of them seen just once. Input material: whole blood. The receptors were sampled from an adult who was a healthcare worker with PCR-confirmed SARS-CoV-2 infection or an uninfected control (not recorded which).

This clonotype was detected only a few times. The chain uses TRBV28 and TRBJ2-2; the D is unclear. V dropped 2 bases and J dropped 7 bases, with 11 bases sitting between them. Per germline, CDR1 MDHEN and CDR2 SYDVKM. The length of the CDR3 is 14 residues. The CDR3 region is CASSLGQPGGELFF. As DNA, the CDR3 is TGTGCCAGCAGTTTAGGGCAGCCTGGCGGGGAGCTGTTTTTT.

This clonotype was counted only a few times. The rearrangement uses TRBV7-9 and TRBJ2-2; 8 nucleotides match TRBD1. CDR1 is SEHNR and CDR2 is FQNEAQ in the germline V gene (reference sequence). Unmatched junction bases numbered 5, after V lost 5 bases and J lost 0 bases. The CDR3 runs to 16 residues. In DNA, the CDR3 is TGTGCCAGCAGCCCTATGACAGGGGCGAACACCGGGGAGCTGTTTTTT. It encodes CASSPMTGANTGELFF.

This clonotype came up a few times. J is TRBJ2-5 and V is TRBV29-1; D ambiguous. CDR1 SQVTM and CDR2 ANQGSEA come from the germline V gene. The CDR3 sequence is 12 residues long. The germline V and J ends were trimmed by 8 bases and 2 bases, with 12 bases remaining between them. CDR3 loop: CSPRRVQETQYF. The DNA for the CDR3 is TGCAGCCCCAGAAGGGTTCAAGAGACCCAGTACTTC.

The count of this clonotype is one. This sequence joins TRBV29-1 and TRBJ2-1; 8 nucleotides agree with TRBD2. In germline, CDR1 is SQVTM, CDR2 ANQGSEA. J lost 9 bases, V lost 4 bases, and 5 bases had no gene match. The CDR3 totals 12 residues. CDR3 nucleotides: TGCAGCGTTGTGGGACGGGGGGGTGAGCAGTTCTTC. Amino acid sequence: CSVVGRGGEQFF.

This clonotype was counted ten times or more. The V and J genes are TRBV20-1 and TRBJ2-2, with TRBD1 identical over 7 bases. CDR1 and CDR2 from the germline V gene are DFQATT and SNEGSKA (reference sequence). This CDR3 comprises 14 residues. The junction had 9 bases not matched to a gene; V was cut back by 4 bases and J by 7 bases. The CDR3 sequence: CSANKGGLYGELFF. The CDR3 DNA follows: TGCAGTGCTAACAAAGGGGGCCTTTACGGGGAGCTGTTTTTT.

The chain uses TRBV3-1 and TRBJ2-3; 12 bases match TRBD2. V lost 3 bases to trimming and J lost 6 bases; unmatched junction nucleotides: 10. Germline V gene sequence: CDR1 LGHDT, CDR2 YNNKEL (reference sequence). CDR3 length: 17 amino acids. CDR3 sequence (DNA): TGTGCCAGCAGCCAGCCGGGACTAGCGGGCCAGGAGGATACGCAGTATTTT. Residues: CASSQPGLAGQEDTQYF.

This clonotype was detected a few times. The chain recombines TRBV6-5 with TRBJ2-7; 10 bases line up with TRBD2. V gave up 3 bases and J gave up 5 bases; unmatched junction bases: 1. The CDR3 totals 13 residues. CDR1 is MNHEY and CDR2 is SVGAGI in the germline V gene. The CDR3 spells CASSYLAGDEQYF. The CDR3, as DNA: TGTGCCAGCAGTTATCTAGCGGGGGACGAGCAGTACTTC.

The sample holds many counts of this clonotype. The CDR3 spells CASLKGPREQYF. CDR3 coding DNA: TGTGCCAGCTTGAAGGGTCCTCGGGAGCAGTACTTC. The chain links TRBV28 to TRBJ2-7; D remains ambiguous. Trimming left V 8 bases short and J 7 bases short, with 15 bases between. The CDR3 consists of 12 residues. The germline V gene has CDR1 MDHEN and CDR2 SYDVKM.

This clonotype was counted only a few times. The chain couples TRBV3-1 to TRBJ2-5; TRBD2 matches at 8 bases. The CDR3 contains 15 residues. Trimming took 3 bases from V and 0 from J; bases not matched to a gene: 3. Per germline, CDR1 LGHDT and CDR2 YNNKEL (reference sequence). This CDR3 is CASSQAGGYQETQYF. As DNA, the CDR3 is TGTGCCAGCAGCCAGGCGGGAGGCTACCAAGAGACCCAGTACTTC.

In its sample, this clonotype was seen many times. This chain links TRBV14 with TRBJ1-3; D may be TRBD1 (5 bases). The CDR3 loop spans 15 amino acids. Per the germline V gene, CDR1 is SGHDN and CDR2 is FVKESK. V lost 1 base and J lost 4, with 11 bases in between. The CDR3 sequence: CASSQAQGPGNTIYF. The CDR3 nucleotides are TGTGCCAGCAGCCAAGCTCAGGGTCCCGGAAACACCATATATTTT.

The rearrangement uses TRBV6-1 and TRBJ2-7; D call uncertain. This CDR3 contains 14 residues. V was cut by 1 base and J by 2 bases, with 9 bases left in between. Germline assignment: CDR1 MNHNS and CDR2 SASEGT. As DNA, the CDR3 is TGTGCCAGCAGTGAAGGAGGCGAGGCCTACGAGCAGTACTTC. Translated, it gives CASSEGGEAYEQYF.

The CDR3, as DNA: TGTGCCAGCAGTTCCTCAACAGGGGGCGGGGAGACCCAGTACTTC. Translating it yields CASSSSTGGGETQYF. The chain carries TRBV28 and TRBJ2-5; TRBD1 matches at 9 bases. The CDR3 consists of 15 residues. The V and J ends lost 4 bases and 5 bases, in that order; junction bases with no gene match: 8. Germline CDR1 is MDHEN and CDR2 is SYDVKM.

In this sample, this clonotype turned up a few times. At one of its ends the junction is not consistent with the germline gene, which may arise from a read error. The V gene is TRBV7-8, the J gene TRBJ1-1; D is unclear. The length of the CDR3 is 15 residues. The germline gives CDR1 SGHVS, CDR2 FQNEAQ. CDR3 loop: CASSFLYGLNTEVFF. CDR3 sequence (DNA): TGTGCCAGCAGCTTTTTGTACGGTCTTAACACTGAAGTTTTCTTT.

This clonotype has just a few counts. The V call is TRBV4-2, the J call TRBJ2-5, with 10 bases that match TRBD2. Unmatched junction bases numbered 6, after V lost 0 bases and J lost 5 bases. CDR1 is LGHNA, CDR2 YNFKEQ, per germline. The CDR3 has 16 residues. The CDR3 DNA follows: TGTGCCAGCAGCCAAGAGGAAGCGGGAGGGCGCGAGACCCAGTACTTC. Protein product: CASSQEEAGGRETQYF.

The chain joins TRBV6-2 or TRBV6-3 to TRBJ2-2, with TRBD1 matching over 8 bases. The CDR3 spans 15 residues. Trimming took 6 bases from V and 5 from J; bases not matched to a gene: 8. Germline CDR1 is MNHEY and CDR2 is SVGEGT. The CDR3 is CASRPGTGVTGELFF. The CDR3 nucleotides are TGTGCCAGCAGACCCGGGACAGGAGTAACCGGGGAGCTGTTTTTT.

This clonotype has only a few counts. The V and J genes are TRBV2 and TRBJ1-5; D is unresolved. The CDR3 spans 12 residues. CDR1 SNHLY and CDR2 FYNNEI come from the germline V gene. Trimming left V 6 bases short and J 1 base short, with 4 bases between. CDR3 coding DNA: TGTGCCAGCAGGGGAAGCAATCAGCCCCAGCATTTT. Its protein is CASRGSNQPQHF.

The chain joins TRBV5-1 to TRBJ1-2; 7 positions agree with TRBD1. CDR1 is SGHRS, CDR2 YFSETQ, per germline. The CDR3 contains 15 residues. V shed 6 bases and J 5 bases; nucleotides not matched to a gene: 13. Here the CDR3 reads CASKPGIQGTYGYTF. CDR3 bases: TGCGCCAGCAAACCCGGGATACAGGGGACTTATGGCTACACCTTC.

The rearrangement uses TRBV7-9 and TRBJ1-5; D remains unclear. CDR1 SEHNR and CDR2 FQNEAQ come from the germline V gene (reference sequence). Trimming removed 7 bases at V and 7 bases at J, with 11 bases between. The length of the CDR3 is 12 residues. The DNA of the CDR3 is TGTGCCAGCACCCGAGGGTCCCAGCCCCAGCATTTT. Residues: CASTRGSQPQHF.

This chain connects TRBV7-9 to TRBJ2-2; 9 bases are shared with TRBD1. CDR1 is SEHNR and CDR2 is FQNEAQ in the germline V gene (reference sequence). The V gene end was trimmed by 5 bases and the J gene end by 2 bases; junction bases not matched to a gene: 6. CDR3 size: 16 residues. The CDR3 DNA is TGTGCCAGCAGCCCCCGGACAGGGGAAAACACCGGGGAGCTGTTTTTT. It yields the protein CASSPRTGENTGELFF.

There are a few counts of this clonotype. The V call is TRBV10-3, the J call TRBJ1-2; D is ambiguous. Trimming cost V 3 bases and J 0 bases, with 11 bases left between them. This CDR3 is built from 15 residues. Germline CDR1 is ENHRY and CDR2 is SYGVKD. The CDR3 region has the DNA TGTGCCATCAGTGATACGGCCGAAGCTAACTATGGCTACACCTTC. It is translated as CAISDTAEANYGYTF.